The present entry profiles one T cell receptor beta chain with its context. Assay used: immunoSEQ multiplex PCR; TCRdb lists only in-frame clones, some missing. The sample yields under 300,000 clones, more than 75% seen once. This sample was included in a study of blood T cell repertoires in COVID-19. About the research overall: The samples span acute and convalescent COVID-19 from the United States, Italy and Spain.

Trimming removed 3 bases from V and 3 bases from J; junction bases left unmatched: 3. The length of the CDR3 is 15 residues. In germline, CDR1 is SEHNR, CDR2 FQNEAQ (reference sequence). The sample consisted of peripheral blood. The rearrangement joins TRBV7-9 to TRBJ1-4, with 8 bases that match TRBD1. The sequence derives from a man older than 75 with acute or convalescent COVID-19. The CDR3 nucleotides read TGTGCCAGCAGCTTCCTACAGGGGGCTAATGAAAAACTGTTTTTT. It translates to CASSFLQGANEKLFF.